The rows below give T cell receptor beta chains drawn from one sample of a study of blood T cell repertoires in COVID-19. Clones were sequenced by immunoSEQ multiplex PCR, and TCRdb holds only the in-frame ones, with some missing. Of about 180,000 clones listed, about 82% are singletons. Specimen: PBMCs or T cells enriched from blood (not recorded which). All receptors come from a woman aged 30 to 39 who had recovered from COVID-19. CDR3s include the opening cysteine and the closing phenylalanine or tryptophan. The order of the fields is clone size, D gene, J gene, V gene, CDR3 DNA, CDR3 protein. A D gene is named only where the DNA matches it firmly. Rows give clone size only sometimes, using once, few, many, or a class for an expanded clone.

- | - | TRBJ1-1 | TRBV27 | TGTGCCTCCAAAGGAGTGAACACTGAAGCTTTCTTT | CASKGVNTEAFF
- | - | TRBJ1-6 | TRBV2 | TGTGCCAGCGGGGCAGCCAACGATAATTCACCCCTCCACTTT | CASGAANDNSPLHF
- | TRBD1 | TRBJ1-2 | TRBV5-6 | TGTGCCAGCAGCCAGGACAGGGGAGGAGGCTACACCTTC | CASSQDRGGGYTF
- | - | TRBJ1-1 | TRBV27 | TGTGCCAGCAGGACTACAGCTCCGAACACTGAAGCTTTCTTT | CASRTTAPNTEAFF
- | - | TRBJ2-2 | TRBV7-2 | TGTGCCAGCAGCTCCATCAGGGGGGAGCTGTTTTTT | CASSSIRGELFF
- | - | TRBJ2-2 | TRBV3-1/TRBV3-2 | TGTGCCAGCAGCCTTCACAGGGAATTGGCCGGGGAGCTGTTTTTT | CASSLHRELAGELFF
few | - | TRBJ2-7 | TRBV28 | TGTGCCAGCACCTCCCGGGAATTAAACCCCTACGAGCAGTACTTC | CASTSRELNPYEQYF
- | - | TRBJ2-2 | TRBV19 | TGTGCCAGTAGTATAGCTGGAGGGATAAACACCGGGGAGCTGTTTTTT | CASSIAGGINTGELFF
- | TRBD2 | TRBJ2-7 | TRBV2 | TGTGCCAGCAGTGAAGCGCGGGGGGAAAGGAGATACGAGCAGTACTTC | CASSEARGERRYEQYF
- | - | TRBJ2-2 | TRBV28 | TGTGCCAGCAGTACGGACTCGAACACCGGGGAGCTGTTTTTT | CASSTDSNTGELFF
- | - | TRBJ2-2 | TRBV9 | TGTGCCAGCAGCTTCGGACTTTACACCGGGGAGCTGTTTTTT | CASSFGLYTGELFF
- | TRBD1 | TRBJ1-5 | TRBV19 | TGTGCCAGTAGTACGGGACAGCGGAATCAGCCCCAGCATTTT | CASSTGQRNQPQHF
- | TRBD1 | TRBJ2-1 | TRBV6-5 | TGTGCCAGCAGGGGGACAGGGGGCCACTACAATGAGCAGTTCTTC | CASRGTGGHYNEQFF
- | TRBD2 | TRBJ2-1 | TRBV19 | TGTGCCAGTAGTATTAGCGGGGATTACAATGAGCAGTTCTTC | CASSISGDYNEQFF
- | TRBD2 | TRBJ2-1 | TRBV19 | TGTGCCAGTAGTATAGGACTAGCGTCCATCGCCCGGGGGCGGGAGCAGTTCTTC | CASSIGLASIARGREQFF
- | - | TRBJ2-7 | TRBV3-1/TRBV3-2 | TGTGCCAGCAGCCCGGAGATTTCCTACGAGCAGTACTTC | CASSPEISYEQYF
once | - | TRBJ2-7 | TRBV7-2 | TGTGCCAGCAGCGGAGTAGCCTACGAGCAGTACTTC | CASSGVAYEQYF
- | TRBD1 | TRBJ2-3 | TRBV11-2 | TGTGCCAGCAGCAACGGACAGGTCGACACAGATACGCAGTATTTT | CASSNGQVDTDTQYF
- | - | TRBJ2-2 | TRBV20-1 | TGCAGTGCCCCGGACACCGGGGAGCTGTTTTTT | CSAPDTGELFF
- | - | TRBJ2-1 | TRBV5-1 | TGCGCCAGCAGCTTGGTAGATCTTAACTCCTACAATGAGCAGTTCTTC | CASSLVDLNSYNEQFF
- | TRBD1 | TRBJ2-3 | TRBV11-3 | TGTGCCAGCAGCCCACGCCGACAGGGGGCATCCGATACGCAGTATTTT | CASSPRRQGASDTQYF
- | - | TRBJ2-6 | TRBV9 | TGTGCCAGCATGAGCCGGGCCAACGTCCTGACTTTC | CASMSRANVLTF
few | TRBD1 | TRBJ1-3 | TRBV7-9 | TGTGCCAGCGGAAATTCAGGGGGCTCTGGAAACACCATATATTTT | CASGNSGGSGNTIYF
few | TRBD2 | TRBJ2-7 | TRBV9 | TGTGCCAGCAGCGTTGGGGGACTAGCGGGGTACGAGCAGTACTTC | CASSVGGLAGYEQYF
few | TRBD1 | TRBJ1-2 | TRBV7-9 | TGTGCCAGCAGCTTAGACGGGGTGGGACAGGGCTACTATGGCTACACCTTC | CASSLDGVGQGYYGYTF
- | TRBD1 | TRBJ1-2 | TRBV5-1 | TGCGCCAGCAGCTTAGGCTACCAGGGGGCCTATGGCTACACCTTC | CASSLGYQGAYGYTF
- | TRBD2 | TRBJ2-3 | TRBV4-1 | TGCGCCAGCAGCCAAGATCAAGCGGGAGCTTCAACAGATACGCAGTATTTT | CASSQDQAGASTDTQYF
- | - | TRBJ2-5 | TRBV7-9 | TGTGCCAGCAGCTTACGGGGTCTCAAAGAGACCCAGTACTTC | CASSLRGLKETQYF
once | TRBD1 | TRBJ2-1 | TRBV27 | TGTGCCAGCAGTTGGGGACAGGGGGTCGGTGAGCAGTTCTTC | CASSWGQGVGEQFF
- | - | TRBJ1-2 | TRBV30 | TGTGCCTGGAAGGTTTCAGCTTCCTACAGCTATGGCTACACCTTC | CAWKVSASYSYGYTF
once | TRBD2 | TRBJ2-1 | TRBV4-2 | TGTGCCAGCAGCCAAGACAGTAACCCTAGCGGGATGGGCAATGAGCAGTTCTTC | CASSQDSNPSGMGNEQFF
- | TRBD2 | TRBJ2-7 | TRBV4-1 | TGCGCCAGCAGCCGCCTAGCGGGAGGGTCCTACGAGCAGTACTTC | CASSRLAGGSYEQYF
- | TRBD1 | TRBJ2-7 | TRBV6-5 | TGTGCCAGCAGTTACTCGGGGACAGGGGCTAACGAGCAGTACTTC | CASSYSGTGANEQYF
- | - | TRBJ2-7 | TRBV6-1 | TGTGCCAGCAGTGAAGCGCCCAGGGTCACCTACGAGCAGTACTTC | CASSEAPRVTYEQYF
- | - | TRBJ2-1 | TRBV5-1 | TGCGCCAGCAAAGGGGTTGCGGACAATGAGCAGTTCTTC | CASKGVADNEQFF
once | - | TRBJ1-2 | TRBV2 | TGTGCCAGCAGAAATTTCAGGAGGGGCTACACCTTC | CASRNFRRGYTF
- | TRBD1 | TRBJ2-7 | TRBV7-6 | TGTGCCAGCAGCTCCAGGGGGCCCCGACCCTCCGAGCAGTACTTC | CASSSRGPRPSEQYF
- | - | TRBJ2-2 | TRBV20-1 | TGCAGTGCTAGTACCGCGGAGAACACCGGGGAGCTGTTTTTT | CSASTAENTGELFF
- | TRBD2 | TRBJ2-1 | TRBV25-1 | TGTGCCAGCAGTGAGTATCTGTCTAGCGGCCGTTCCTACAATGAGCAGTTCTTC | CASSEYLSSGRSYNEQFF
- | TRBD1 | TRBJ1-4 | TRBV25-1 | TGTGCCAGCAGCCTGGGACAGGGACTAACAACTAATGAAAAACTGTTTTTT | CASSLGQGLTTNEKLFF
- | - | TRBJ1-1 | TRBV21-1 | TGTGCCAGCAGCTCACGAAACGGGACAGGGATTGAAACTGAAGCTTTCTTT | CASSSRNGTGIETEAFF
- | TRBD2 | TRBJ2-7 | TRBV5-5 | TGTGCCAGCAGCTTGGCCGTGCTAGCGGGAGAGTACTCCTACGAGCAGTACTTC | CASSLAVLAGEYSYEQYF
- | - | TRBJ2-2 | TRBV7-6 | TGTGCCAGCAGCTTAGCCAGGGGTGCTACGGGCGGGGAGCTGTTTTTT | CASSLARGATGGELFF
once | - | TRBJ2-3 | TRBV10-2 | TGCGCCAGCACGACTATAATCACAGATACGCAGTATTTT | CASTTIITDTQYF
- | - | TRBJ1-1 | TRBV18 | TGTGCCAGCTCACCACAATCAGGGTTTTGGGAAGCTTTCTTT | CASSPQSGFWEAFF
- | TRBD1 | TRBJ1-6 | TRBV7-2 | TGTGCCAGCAGCTTAGTAGGGGGCGCGTTTTCACCCCTCCACTTT | CASSLVGGAFSPLHF
many | - | TRBJ2-2 | TRBV4-2 | TGTGCCAGCAGCCAAGGACTAGACACCGGGGAGCTGTTTTTT | CASSQGLDTGELFF
- | TRBD1 | TRBJ2-2 | TRBV28 | TGTGCCAGCAGTGCCCGACAGGGGAACGGGGAGCTGTTTTTT | CASSARQGNGELFF
- | TRBD2 | TRBJ2-7 | TRBV7-3 | TGTGCCAGCAGCTTATACTTAGCGGGAGTCAACGAGCAGTACTTC | CASSLYLAGVNEQYF
- | - | TRBJ1-5 | TRBV28 | TGTGCCAGCAGTTTATACCCAGGGGATAGCAATCAGCCCCAGCATTTT | CASSLYPGDSNQPQHF